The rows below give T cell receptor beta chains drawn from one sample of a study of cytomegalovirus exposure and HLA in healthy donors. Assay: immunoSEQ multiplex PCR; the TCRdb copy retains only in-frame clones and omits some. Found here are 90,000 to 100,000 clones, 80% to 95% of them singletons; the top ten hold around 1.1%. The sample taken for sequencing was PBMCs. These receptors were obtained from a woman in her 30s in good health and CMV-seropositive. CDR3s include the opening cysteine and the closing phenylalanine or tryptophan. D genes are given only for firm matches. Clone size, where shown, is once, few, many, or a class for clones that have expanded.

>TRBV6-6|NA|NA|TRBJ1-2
CASSYSQGSYYGYTF
TGTGCCAGCAGTTACTCTCAGGGGTCTTACTATGGCTACACCTTC
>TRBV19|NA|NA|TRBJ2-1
CASSIDPSSYNEQFF
TGTGCCAGTAGTATAGATCCGAGCTCCTACAATGAGCAGTTCTTC
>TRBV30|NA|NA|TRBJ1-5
CAWSRDNSNQPQHF
TGTGCCTGGAGTCGGGACAATAGCAATCAGCCCCAGCATTTT
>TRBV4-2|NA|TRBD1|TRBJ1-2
CASSQTGGRGYTF
TGTGCCAGCAGCCAGACAGGGGGCCGTGGCTACACCTTC
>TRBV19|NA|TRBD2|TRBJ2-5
CASRDSGSRETQYF
TGTGCCAGTCGAGACAGCGGGAGTAGGGAGACCCAGTACTTC
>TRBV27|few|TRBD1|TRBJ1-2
CASRSGTGVYGYTF
TGTGCCAGCAGATCAGGGACAGGTGTCTATGGCTACACCTTC
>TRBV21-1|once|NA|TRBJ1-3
CASSKAAQNSGNTIYF
TGTGCCAGCAGCAAAGCGGCACAGAACTCTGGAAACACCATATATTTT
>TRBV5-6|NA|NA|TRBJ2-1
CASSLSGELYNEQFF
TGTGCCAGCAGCTTGTCAGGGGAGTTATACAATGAGCAGTTCTTC
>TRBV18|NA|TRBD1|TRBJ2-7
CASSPRDRVGEQYF
TGTGCCAGCTCACCGCGGGACAGGGTTGGCGAGCAGTACTTC
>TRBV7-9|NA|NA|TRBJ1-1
CASSSRGGDTEAFF
TGTGCCAGCAGCTCACGGGGAGGGGACACTGAAGCTTTCTTT
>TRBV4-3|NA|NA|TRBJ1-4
CASSQGRAEKLFF
TGCGCCAGCAGCCAAGGCAGGGCTGAAAAACTGTTTTTT
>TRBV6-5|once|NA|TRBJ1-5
CASSYPGGNQPQHF
TGTGCCAGCAGTTACCCGGGGGGCAATCAGCCCCAGCATTTT
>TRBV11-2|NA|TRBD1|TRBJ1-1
CASRSHSGTGVMGFF
TGTGCCAGCAGATCCCATTCCGGGACAGGGGTGATGGGGTTCTTT
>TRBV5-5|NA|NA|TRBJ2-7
CASSLARLYEQYF
TGTGCCAGCAGCTTGGCCAGACTCTACGAGCAGTACTTC
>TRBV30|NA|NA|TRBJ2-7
CAWSVTTRPTSEQYF
TGTGCCTGGAGTGTAACGACTAGGCCTACCTCCGAGCAGTACTTC
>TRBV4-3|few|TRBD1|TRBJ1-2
CASSLTGQFYGYTF
TGCGCCAGCAGCCTTACGGGACAGTTCTATGGCTACACCTTC
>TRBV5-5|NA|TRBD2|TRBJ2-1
CASSKAGSSYNEQFF
TGTGCCAGCAGCAAAGCGGGGAGCTCCTACAATGAGCAGTTCTTC
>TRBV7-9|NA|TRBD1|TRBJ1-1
CASSYTGDTEAFF
TGTGCCAGCAGTTATACAGGGGACACTGAAGCTTTCTTT
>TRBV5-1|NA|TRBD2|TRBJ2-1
CASSGGAGRSSYNEQFF
TGCGCCAGCTCCGGGGGGGCGGGAAGAAGCTCCTACAATGAGCAGTTCTTC
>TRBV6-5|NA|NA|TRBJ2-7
CASSRGLRYEQYF
TGTGCCAGCAGCCGGGGACTGCGCTACGAGCAGTACTTC
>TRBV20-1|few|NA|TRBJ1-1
CSARREREAFF
TGCAGTGCTAGAAGAGAAAGAGAAGCTTTCTTT
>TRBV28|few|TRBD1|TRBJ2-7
CASSFWDRGGEQYF
TGTGCCAGCAGTTTTTGGGACAGGGGTGGCGAGCAGTACTTC
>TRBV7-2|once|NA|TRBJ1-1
CASSLVREGTEAFF
TGTGCCAGCAGCTTAGTGAGGGAAGGCACTGAAGCTTTCTTT
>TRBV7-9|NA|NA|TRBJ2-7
CASSYHGSSYEQYF
TGTGCCAGCAGTTACCACGGGAGCTCCTACGAGCAGTACTTC